The next 27 T cell receptor beta chains were all read from a single sample in a study of PD-1 blockade in classical Hodgkin lymphoma. The data were produced by immunoSEQ multiplex PCR, yet TCRdb's version contains in-frame clones alone and is incomplete. The sample lists about 97,000 clones, over 80% seen once, with 10% to 15% in the top ten. Every patient relapsed after autologous stem cell transplantation, and brentuximab vedotin exposure varied. The material was peripheral blood mononuclear cells (PBMCs), obtained at baseline. These receptor sequences come from a human donor with classical Hodgkin lymphoma.

This clone was recorded a few times. This sequence joins TRBV4-3 and TRBJ2-3, with D tentatively TRBD2 (5 bases). The CDR3 consists of 13 residues. The germline V gene encodes CDR1 LGHNA and CDR2 YSLEER. V lost 1 base, J lost 8 bases, and 10 bases lay in between. The DNA of the CDR3 is TGCGCCAGCAGCCAAGTTCGGGCGGGTACGCAGTATTTT. Protein product: CASSQVRAGTQYF.

This clone was recorded once. CDR3 sequence: CASSLNAGLATYEQYF. The CDR3 nucleotides read TGTGCCAGCAGCCTCAACGCGGGACTAGCGACCTACGAGCAGTACTTC. V usage is TRBV4-2 and J usage is TRBJ2-7; 10 positions agree with TRBD2. The V segment lost 4 bases and the J segment 2 bases; nucleotides outside the gene matches: 8. The CDR3 runs to 16 residues. Germline V gene data show CDR1 as LGHNA and CDR2 as YNFKEQ.

The chain has TRBV18 and TRBJ1-4, with 7 bases lining up with TRBD1. The CDR3 has 14 amino acids. CDR1 and CDR2 from the germline V gene are KGHSH and LQKENI. V trimming: 3 bases; J trimming: 10 bases; junction bases outside the gene matches: 8. DNA for the CDR3: TGTGCCAGCTCACCTCAGGGGGAAATCGCAAAACTGTTTTTT. As protein: CASSPQGEIAKLFF.

The rearrangement uses TRBV10-3 and TRBJ1-3, with no clear D. Per germline, CDR1 ENHRY and CDR2 SYGVKD. V lost 7 bases, J lost 3 bases, and 4 bases lay in between. The CDR3 sequence is 11 residues long. The CDR3 loop is CAINYGNTIYF. CDR3 nucleotide sequence: TGTGCCATCAATTATGGAAACACCATATATTTT.

V and J are TRBV7-3 and TRBJ2-2; D unclear. CDR1 is SGHTA, CDR2 FQGTGA, per germline. This CDR3 spans 12 amino acids. The V end was cut by 1 base, the J end by 7 bases, with 4 bases between. The CDR3 DNA reads as TGTGCCAGCAGCTTAATGCGCGGGGAGCTGTTTTTT. It translates to CASSLMRGELFF.

The J gene is TRBJ2-3, the V gene TRBV7-9; D unclear. This CDR3 contains 13 residues. Trimming cost V 8 bases and J 1 base, with 10 bases left between them. Germline values: CDR1 SEHNR, CDR2 FQNEAQ (reference sequence). This CDR3 is CASLLLRTDTQYF. The CDR3 bases are TGTGCCAGCCTACTGCTCCGCACAGATACGCAGTATTTT.

The chain is built from TRBV5-6 and TRBJ2-1; 7 bases match TRBD1. Unmatched junction bases numbered 4, after V lost 4 bases and J lost 3 bases. Germline V CDR1 and CDR2: SGHDT, YYEEEE. CDR3 length: 14 residues. The CDR3 DNA sequence: TGTGCCAGCAGCCCGGGACAGATCTACAATGAGCAGTTCTTC. Encoded protein: CASSPGQIYNEQFF.

The rearrangement uses TRBV19 and TRBJ1-2; D gene uncertain. V lost 6 bases to trimming and J lost 8 bases, with 22 bases between them. The CDR3 contains 15 residues. Per the germline V gene, CDR1 is LNHDA and CDR2 is SQIVND (reference sequence). In nucleotides, the CDR3 is TGTGCCAGTAGAGAGCGTCGGGTCCCCTTGTTCGGCTACACCTTC. Translated, it gives CASRERRVPLFGYTF.

This clone occurred once. The chain recombines TRBV10-3 with TRBJ1-2; 9 bases are shared with TRBD1. CDR1 is ENHRY and CDR2 is SYGVKD in the germline V gene. The junction had 8 bases not matched to a gene; V was cut back by 7 bases and J by 8 bases. The CDR3 covers 13 residues. In DNA, the CDR3 is TGTGCCATCACTGGGACAGGGAGTGGGGGCTACACCTTC. It codes for CAITGTGSGGYTF.

The V gene is TRBV5-6, the J gene TRBJ2-5, with D perhaps being TRBD1 or TRBD2 (5 bases each). Germline values: CDR1 SGHDT, CDR2 YYEEEE. Trimming took off 4 bases at V and 1 base at J, with 11 bases between the two ends. The CDR3 spans 14 residues. CDR3 nucleotides: TGTGCCAGCAGCCCGTGGGGGATCCAAGAGACCCAGTACTTC. This gives the protein CASSPWGIQETQYF.

This chain links TRBV29-1 with TRBJ2-2; D is unclear. Germline V gene data show CDR1 as SQVTM and CDR2 as ANQGSEA. The CDR3 totals 14 residues. The V end lost 2 bases, the J end lost 0 bases, and 7 bases lay between the germline ends. The CDR3 loop reads CSVEKGSNTGELFF. In nucleotides, the CDR3 is TGCAGCGTTGAAAAAGGGTCGAACACCGGGGAGCTGTTTTTT.

The V and J genes are TRBV5-6 and TRBJ2-2, with D unclear. V lost 4 bases and J 1 base, leaving 11 bases between the germline ends. This CDR3 is 15 amino acids long. Germline CDR1 SGHDT, CDR2 YYEEEE. The CDR3, as DNA: TGTGCCAGCAGCCCCGGACGGCAGAACACCGGGGAGCTGTTTTTT. Translating gives CASSPGRQNTGELFF.

This chain connects TRBV25-1 to TRBJ2-3; perhaps TRBD2 as D (5 bases). The CDR3 extends over 16 amino acids. CDR1 is MGHDK and CDR2 is SYGVNS in the germline V gene. V dropped 1 base and J dropped 1 base, with 12 bases sitting between them. The CDR3 nucleotides are TGTGCCAGCAGTGAATTTGCGTACGGGGGCACAGATACGCAGTATTTT. Encoded protein: CASSEFAYGGTDTQYF.

The chain has TRBV28 and TRBJ2-4; 7 bases agree with TRBD2. The CDR3 extends over 13 amino acids. V trimming: 6 bases; J trimming: 6 bases; junction bases outside the gene matches: 5. Germline assignment: CDR1 MDHEN and CDR2 SYDVKM. The CDR3 spells CASRGGAPNIQYF. CDR3 sequence (DNA): TGTGCCAGCAGGGGAGGGGCTCCAAACATTCAGTACTTC.

In its sample, this clone was seen a few times. The V gene is TRBV14, the J gene TRBJ1-1; 7 nucleotides agree with TRBD1. Per the germline V gene, CDR1 is SGHDN and CDR2 is FVKESK. This CDR3 has 18 amino acids. The J segment lost 1 base and the V segment lost 0 bases, leaving 11 bases of the junction unmatched. The CDR3, as DNA: TGTGCCAGCAGCCAAGATCGAAGGACAGGCCGAAAGAACACTGAAGCTTTCTTT. Translated, it gives CASSQDRRTGRKNTEAFF.

The chain uses TRBV6-5 and TRBJ1-2; D not certain. Per germline, CDR1 MNHEY and CDR2 SVGAGI. Trimming pared 6 bases from V and 5 bases from J, leaving 19 bases between. CDR3 length equals 15 residues. CDR3: CASSPRWTGEYGYTF. For the CDR3, the DNA is TGTGCCAGCAGCCCACGATGGACGGGAGAGTATGGCTACACCTTC.

The V and J genes are TRBV5-4 and TRBJ2-2; no firm D call. V lost 0 bases, J lost 4 bases, and 4 bases lay in between. The germline V gene encodes CDR1 SGHNT and CDR2 YYREEE (reference sequence). This CDR3 region has 13 residues. CDR3 DNA sequence: TGTGCCAGCAGCTTGGCCCCCACCGGGGAGCTGTTTTTT. Amino acids: CASSLAPTGELFF. Using reference TRBV5-4 and TRBJ2-2 for the parts outside the CDR3, the full variable domain is ETGVTQSPTHLIKTRGQQVTLRCSSQSGHNTVSWYQQALGQGPQFIFQYYREEENGRGNFPPRFSGLQFPNYSSELNVNALELDDSALYLCASSLAPTGELFFGEGSRLTVL.

Regarding this clone: Other DNA sequences of this sample code for an identical CDR3. V gene TRBV7-3 combines with J gene TRBJ2-1, with no clear D. The ends were cut back, 5 bases at V and 4 bases at J, with 15 bases in the middle. The length of the CDR3 is 15 residues. In germline, CDR1 is SGHTA, CDR2 FQGTGA. The CDR3 sequence is CASSPGRSSYNEQFF. Written as DNA, the CDR3 is TGTGCCAGCAGCCCGGGCAGGTCAAGTTACAATGAGCAGTTCTTC.

V is TRBV10-3 and J is TRBJ1-6, with TRBD1 matching 7 bases. CDR3 length: 18 residues. Germline CDR1 is ENHRY and CDR2 is SYGVKD. J lost 7 bases, V lost 0 bases, and 12 bases had no gene match. CDR3 loop: CAISESFTSQGKNSPLHF. CDR3 DNA sequence: TGTGCCATCAGTGAGTCGTTTACCTCACAGGGGAAGAATTCACCCCTCCACTTT.

The gene calls are TRBV10-2 and TRBJ2-5; 12 nucleotides line up with TRBD2. This CDR3 has 16 amino acids. CDR1 is WSHSY, CDR2 SAAADI, per germline. Unmatched junction bases numbered 8, after V lost 5 bases and J lost 4 bases. CDR3 coding DNA: TGCGCCAGCAGTCATACTAGCGGGAGGTTCATAGAGACCCAGTACTTC. Its protein is CASSHTSGRFIETQYF.

The chain couples TRBV11-3 to TRBJ2-7; 8 bases align to TRBD1. The germline gives CDR1 SGHNT, CDR2 YENEEA. V lost 5 bases to trimming and J lost 0 bases; unmatched junction nucleotides: 6. The CDR3 has 15 amino acids. CDR3 coding DNA: TGTGCCAGCAGCCCCACCGGGACAGGCTCCTACGAGCAGTACTTC. Translated, it gives CASSPTGTGSYEQYF.

This rearrangement joins TRBV14 to TRBJ2-7; D possibly corresponds to TRBD1 (6 bases). The V gene's germline CDR1 is SGHDN and CDR2 FVKESK. The V end lost 2 bases, the J end lost 12 bases, and 14 bases lay between the germline ends. The CDR3 is 12 amino acids. The CDR3 DNA is TGTGCCAGCAGCCAACATGACGCAGGGGTGTACTTC. This encodes CASSQHDAGVYF.

The J gene is TRBJ1-1, the V gene TRBV5-6, with unresolved D. Germline CDR1 and CDR2: SGHDT and YYEEEE. V gave up 2 bases and J gave up 3 bases, with 11 bases separating them. There are 14 residues in the CDR3. This CDR3 is CASSFPGRDTEAFF. The CDR3 nucleotides are TGTGCCAGCAGCTTCCCCGGGCGGGACACTGAAGCTTTCTTT.

This chain joins TRBV19 and TRBJ2-1, with 8 bases aligning to TRBD1. Germline V gene data show CDR1 as LNHDA and CDR2 as SQIVND (reference sequence). Trimming at V came to 9 bases and at J to 6 bases, leaving 10 bases not matched to a gene. The CDR3 sequence is 14 residues long. The CDR3 reads CASRQGNQLNEQFF. CDR3 DNA: TGTGCCAGCAGACAGGGGAATCAACTCAATGAGCAGTTCTTC.

J is TRBJ1-1 and V is TRBV5-4, with 9 positions matching TRBD1. Trimming removed 0 bases from V and 4 bases from J; junction bases left unmatched: 7. The CDR3 has 16 amino acids. The germline V gene has CDR1 SGHNT and CDR2 YYREEE (reference sequence). The CDR3 loop reads CASSLGQGVPSTEAFF. For the CDR3, the DNA is TGTGCCAGCAGCTTGGGACAGGGGGTACCGAGCACTGAAGCTTTCTTT.

The chain recombines TRBV4-2 with TRBJ1-3; D gene ambiguous. Germline V lookup: CDR1 LGHNA, CDR2 YNFKEQ. Trimming cost V 5 bases and J 1 base, with 12 bases left between them. The CDR3 runs to 15 residues. CDR3 protein: CASSETQSSGNTIYF. CDR3 nucleotides: TGTGCCAGCAGCGAGACGCAAAGTTCTGGAAACACCATATATTTT.

The chain joins TRBV13 to TRBJ2-7; 7 bases are shared with TRBD2. The CDR3 totals 15 residues. Per germline, CDR1 PRHDT and CDR2 FYEKMQ (reference sequence). With V trimmed by 1 base and J by 3 bases, 6 bases remained unmatched. Written as DNA, the CDR3 is TGTGCCAGCAGCTTAGTAGGGCTAGCGGACTACGAGCAGTACTTC. This encodes CASSLVGLADYEQYF.